This entry describes one T cell receptor (beta chain). This sample is part of a study of CD8 T cells in Susac syndrome. FACS was used to enrich TEMRA cells, whereas the CD8+ and CD4+ T cells were obtained by negative isolation. The CDR3 runs 16 residues. Germline lookup yields CDR1 SGHRS and CDR2 YFSETQ. V gave up 0 bases and J gave up 1 base, with 12 bases separating them. RNA in amounts of roughly 0.5 to 1 ug was reverse transcribed with random hexamers. TCRdb fed the immunoSEQ multiplex PCR reads into MiXCR, producing one record per CDR3 protein. Of approximately 150,000 distinct CDR3 sequences listed, approximately 93% are singletons.

The sequence derives from a human donor with multiple sclerosis. The sequenced material came from CD4+ T cells from PBMCs. The chain links TRBV5-1 to TRBJ2-3; TRBD2 is a possible D gene (5 bases). In DNA, the CDR3 is TGCGCCAGCAGCTTGGATGGCGGGTTACGCACAGATACGCAGTATTTT. This translates into CASSLDGGLRTDTQYF.